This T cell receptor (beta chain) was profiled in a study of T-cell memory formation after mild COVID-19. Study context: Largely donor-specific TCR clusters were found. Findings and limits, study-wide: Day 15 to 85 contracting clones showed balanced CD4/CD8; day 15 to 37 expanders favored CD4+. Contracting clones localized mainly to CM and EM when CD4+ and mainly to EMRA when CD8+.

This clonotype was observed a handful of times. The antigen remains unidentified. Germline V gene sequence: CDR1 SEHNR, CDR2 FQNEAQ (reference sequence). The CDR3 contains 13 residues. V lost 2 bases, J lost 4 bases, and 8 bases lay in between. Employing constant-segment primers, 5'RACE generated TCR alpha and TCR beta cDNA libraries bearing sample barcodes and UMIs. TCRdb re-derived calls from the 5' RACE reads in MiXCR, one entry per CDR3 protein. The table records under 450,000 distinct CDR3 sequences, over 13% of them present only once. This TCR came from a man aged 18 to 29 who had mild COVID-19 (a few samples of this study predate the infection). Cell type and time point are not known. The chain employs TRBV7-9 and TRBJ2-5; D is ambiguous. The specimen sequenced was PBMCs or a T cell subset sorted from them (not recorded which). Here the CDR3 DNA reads TGTGCCAGCAGCTTAAGTCCCCCAGAGACCCAGTACTTC. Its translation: CASSLSPPETQYF.